This T cell receptor beta chain originates from a study of blood T cell repertoires in COVID-19. Across the study: The samples span acute and convalescent COVID-19 from the United States, Italy and Spain. T cells, B-cell-depleted T cells, or PBMCs provided the cDNA or gDNA that served as material.

Germline assignment: CDR1 SGDLS and CDR2 YYNGEE. This CDR3 contains 14 residues. V lost 2 bases, J lost 6 bases, and 5 bases stayed unmatched. How the authors handled the data: Reference gene primer amplification yielded estimated nucleated cell counts. Libraries were prepared by immunoSEQ multiplex PCR; TCRdb keeps only in-frame clonotypes and omits some of them. Clonal size and the V and J genes are those of that table, whereas D and trimming came from the DNA. The sample has about 80,000 clones, about 82% seen once. Sequencing was carried out using peripheral blood. This chain uses TRBV9 with TRBJ2-3; TRBD2 matches 8 bases. The source of this sequence is a man older than 75 with active or convalescent COVID-19. The DNA of the CDR3 is TGTGCCAGCAGCGTTTTCCGGGGGGGCGATACGCAGTATTTT. This sequence encodes CASSVFRGGDTQYF.